A selection of T cell receptor beta chains follows, all from one sample in a study of blood T cell repertoires in COVID-19. Clones were sequenced by immunoSEQ multiplex PCR, and TCRdb holds only the in-frame ones, with some missing. The sample contains 430,000 or so clones, roughly 88% of which appear only once. Sequencing was done on a sample of PBMCs or T cells enriched from blood (not recorded which). Source of these receptors: a woman aged 40-49 years who had recovered from COVID-19. The CDR3 runs from the conserved cysteine through the conserved F or W. Fields, in order: CDR3 length, J gene, V gene, D gene, clone size, CDR3 DNA, CDR3 protein. D genes are given only for firm matches. Expanded clones are given a class, and other clones once, few, many or no size at all.

len: 15; j_gene: TRBJ2-4; v_gene: TRBV18; d_gene: TRBD1; abundance: .; CDR3nt: TGTGCCAGCTCAGTCAGTAGGACAGGGGAAAACATTCAGTACTTC; CDR3aa: CASSVSRTGENIQYF
len: 15; j_gene: TRBJ1-1; v_gene: TRBV5-1; d_gene: TRBD1; abundance: .; CDR3nt: TGCGCCAGCAGCTTGATATCAGGGGGCAACACTGAAGCTTTCTTT; CDR3aa: CASSLISGGNTEAFF
len: 17; j_gene: TRBJ1-2; v_gene: TRBV4-2; d_gene: .; abundance: .; CDR3nt: TGTGCCAGCAGCCAAGATGAGGCGGCAGTAGCTAACTATGGCTACACCTTC; CDR3aa: CASSQDEAAVANYGYTF
len: 14; j_gene: TRBJ2-5; v_gene: TRBV7-2; d_gene: .; abundance: .; CDR3nt: TGTGCCAGCAGCTTAGGGCGGGTCCAAGAGACCCAGTACTTC; CDR3aa: CASSLGRVQETQYF
len: 10; j_gene: TRBJ2-1; v_gene: TRBV6-5; d_gene: .; abundance: .; CDR3nt: TGTGCCTCAGGGGACAATGAGCAGTTCTTC; CDR3aa: CASGDNEQFF
len: 14; j_gene: TRBJ1-4; v_gene: TRBV11-2; d_gene: TRBD1; abundance: .; CDR3nt: TGTGCCAGCAGCTCCGGGACAGGGGGTGAAAAACTGTTTTTT; CDR3aa: CASSSGTGGEKLFF
len: 16; j_gene: TRBJ1-2; v_gene: TRBV9; d_gene: TRBD1; abundance: .; CDR3nt: TGTGCCAGCAGCGTAGAATGGACAGGGGGAAAGTCTGGCTACACCTTC; CDR3aa: CASSVEWTGGKSGYTF
len: 16; j_gene: TRBJ2-7; v_gene: TRBV11-2; d_gene: TRBD2; abundance: .; CDR3nt: TGTGCCAGCAGCCCTGATTTACGACTAGCGGGGAGCGAGCAGTACTTC; CDR3aa: CASSPDLRLAGSEQYF
len: 13; j_gene: TRBJ2-7; v_gene: TRBV12-3/TRBV12-4; d_gene: .; abundance: .; CDR3nt: TGTGCCAGCAGACAGGGCGGTTCCAACGAGCAGTACTTC; CDR3aa: CASRQGGSNEQYF
len: 16; j_gene: TRBJ1-2; v_gene: TRBV27; d_gene: TRBD1; abundance: .; CDR3nt: TGTGCCAGCAGGGGTGGACAGGGGCGAAACGAGTATGGCTACACCTTC; CDR3aa: CASRGGQGRNEYGYTF
len: 16; j_gene: TRBJ2-3; v_gene: TRBV5-4; d_gene: .; abundance: .; CDR3nt: TGTGCCAGCAGCTCATTACAGGGTTTCGGCACAGATACGCAGTATTTT; CDR3aa: CASSSLQGFGTDTQYF
len: 16; j_gene: TRBJ1-1; v_gene: TRBV18; d_gene: .; abundance: .; CDR3nt: TGTGCCAGCTCACCAAGCCAGGGTCTGGGGAACACTGAAGCTTTCTTT; CDR3aa: CASSPSQGLGNTEAFF
len: 14; j_gene: TRBJ2-7; v_gene: TRBV6-2/TRBV6-3; d_gene: .; abundance: .; CDR3nt: TGTGCCAGCAGTTACTCCCTAGTAAGGTACGAGCAGTACTTC; CDR3aa: CASSYSLVRYEQYF
len: 14; j_gene: TRBJ2-5; v_gene: TRBV4-2; d_gene: .; abundance: once; CDR3nt: TGTGCCAGCAGCCAAGATCACGGCGGAGAGACCCAGTACTTC; CDR3aa: CASSQDHGGETQYF
len: 16; j_gene: TRBJ1-3; v_gene: TRBV5-1; d_gene: .; abundance: .; CDR3nt: TGCGCCAGCAGCTTATCTCGGGGGAACCCTGGAAACACCATATATTTT; CDR3aa: CASSLSRGNPGNTIYF
len: 14; j_gene: TRBJ1-6; v_gene: TRBV6-4; d_gene: .; abundance: .; CDR3nt: TGTGCCAGCAGAGAGACAGGATATAATTCACCCCTCCACTTT; CDR3aa: CASRETGYNSPLHF
len: 15; j_gene: TRBJ2-1; v_gene: TRBV7-2; d_gene: .; abundance: .; CDR3nt: TGTGCCAGCAGCTTAGCGGGGGGGCGCCTCAATGAGCAGTTCTTC; CDR3aa: CASSLAGGRLNEQFF